These 31 T cell receptor beta chains were all obtained from the same sample, sequenced in a study of tumour-infiltrating T cells in Burkitt lymphoma. Generated by immunoSEQ multiplex PCR, the TCRdb table keeps only in-frame clones and is missing some. In the table there are around 14,000 clones, roughly 75% of which are singletons. Source material: tumor tissue. Receptors originate from a human donor with diffuse large B-cell lymphoma.

This clone was seen more than once but under ten times. The chain is built from TRBV7-9 and TRBJ1-2, with D unclear. The CDR3 consists of 12 residues. Trimming shortened V by 1 base and J by 7 bases, and 7 bases separated the two germline ends. Germline V gene data show CDR1 as SEHNR and CDR2 as FQNEAQ (reference sequence). The CDR3 DNA sequence: TGTGCCAGCAGCTTAGGGTCGGCTGGCTACACCTTC. It codes for CASSLGSAGYTF. Drawing the rest from reference TRBV7-9 and TRBJ1-2, the complete variable domain is DTGVSQNPRHKITKRGQNVTFRCDPISEHNRLYWYRQTLGQGPEFLTYFQNEAQLEKSRLLSDRFSAERPKGSFSTLEIQRTEQGDSAMYLCASSLGSAGYTFGSGTRLTVV.

The rearrangement links TRBV19 to TRBJ2-5; 7 bases fit TRBD1. This CDR3 has 15 residues. In germline, CDR1 is LNHDA, CDR2 SQIVND (reference sequence). V dropped 6 bases and J dropped 2; count of bases not matched to a gene: 9. The DNA of the CDR3 is TGTGCCAGTAGGTTCAACAGGGGCCGTCAAGAGACCCAGTACTTC. Its translation is CASRFNRGRQETQYF.

The chain is built from TRBV5-5 and TRBJ1-1; D remains unclear. CDR1 and CDR2 (germline): SGHKS, YYEKEE (reference sequence). The CDR3 covers 16 residues. V dropped 1 base and J dropped 0 bases, with 13 bases sitting between them. CDR3 residues: CASSLRPYGMNTEAFF. The CDR3 nucleotides read TGTGCCAGCAGCTTGCGCCCTTACGGTATGAACACTGAAGCTTTCTTT.

The rearrangement joins TRBV7-9 to TRBJ2-2; D may be TRBD1 (5 bases). The CDR3 is 15 residues long. The V and J ends lost 1 base and 8 bases respectively, with 14 bases between them. Germline CDR1 SEHNR, CDR2 FQNEAQ (reference sequence). Here the CDR3 reads CASSLGQGNEGELFF. In DNA form, the CDR3 reads TGTGCCAGCAGCTTAGGTCAGGGTAATGAAGGGGAGCTGTTTTTT. The variable domain in full, completed from reference TRBV7-9 and TRBJ2-2, reads DTGVSQNPRHKITKRGQNVTFRCDPISEHNRLYWYRQTLGQGPEFLTYFQNEAQLEKSRLLSDRFSAERPKGSFSTLEIQRTEQGDSAMYLCASSLGQGNEGELFFGEGSRLTVL.

In this sample, this clone is medium-sized. The J gene is TRBJ2-5, the V gene TRBV2; 14 nucleotides agree with TRBD2. Unmatched junction bases numbered 4, after V lost 7 bases and J lost 3 bases. This CDR3 has 15 amino acids. Germline CDR1 SNHLY, CDR2 FYNNEI. CDR3 nucleotide sequence: TGTGCCAGCAACACGGGACTAGCGGGAGAAGAGACCCAGTACTTC. Residues: CASNTGLAGEETQYF. Full variable domain (rest looked up from reference TRBV2 and TRBJ2-5): EPEVTQTPSHQVTQMGQEVILRCVPISNHLYFYWYRQILGQKVEFLVSFYNNEISEKSEIFDDQFSVERPDGSNFTLKIRSTKLEDSAMYFCASNTGLAGEETQYFGPGTRLLVL.

The chain joins TRBV27 to TRBJ2-4; D may be TRBD1 or TRBD2 (7 bases each). This CDR3 is built from 15 residues. V shed 4 bases and J shed 5 bases, with 15 bases lying between them. The germline V gene has CDR1 MNHEY and CDR2 SMNVEV (reference sequence). This CDR3 is CASSSSQGGENIQYF. The DNA of the CDR3 is TGTGCCAGCAGTTCTTCTCAGGGGGGGGAAAACATTCAGTACTTC.

In nucleotides, the CDR3 is TGCGCCAGCAGCTTCGGCGGCGGGTTCTACGAGCAGTACGTC. Residues: CASSFGGGFYEQYV. The chain couples TRBV5-1 to TRBJ2-7, with D perhaps matching TRBD2 (5 bases). Germline V gene lookup returns CDR1 SGHRS and CDR2 YFSETQ. CDR3 length: 14 residues. V gave up 2 bases and J gave up 3 bases, with 12 bases separating them.

This clone was counted between two and nine times. The genes are TRBV5-1 and TRBJ2-3; a weak D match, TRBD1 (5 bases). The CDR3 sequence is 13 residues long. Germline V gene data show CDR1 as SGHRS and CDR2 as YFSETQ. V was shortened by 3 bases and J by 3 bases, with 8 bases between the two germline ends. The CDR3 sequence: CASSSRQTDTQYF. The CDR3 DNA follows: TGCGCCAGCAGCTCCCGACAGACAGATACGCAGTATTTT.

This clone was seen a handful of times. J is TRBJ1-1 and V is TRBV7-8; no definite D call. CDR3 length: 12 amino acids. V was pared by 6 bases and J by 4 bases, with 9 bases between. CDR1 SGHVS and CDR2 FQNEAQ come from the germline V gene. In nucleotides, the CDR3 is TGTGCCAGCAGACTCGACACCACTGAAGCTTTCTTT. It specifies CASRLDTTEAFF.

The J gene is TRBJ1-5, the V gene TRBV9; 7 nucleotides agree with TRBD1. The CDR3 is 15 residues long. V lost 10 bases to trimming and J lost 1 base; unmatched junction nucleotides: 11. Germline CDR1 reads SGDLS; CDR2 reads YYNGEE. The CDR3 here is CASGGSSMSNQPQHF. The CDR3 nucleotides are TGTGCCTCAGGGGGGAGCTCGATGAGCAATCAGCCCCAGCATTTT.

The chain uses TRBV6-5 and TRBJ1-2, with TRBD1 identical over 7 bases. CDR1 and CDR2 from the germline V gene are MNHEY and SVGAGI. J lost 1 base, V lost 6 bases, and 8 bases had no gene match. The CDR3 loop spans 15 amino acids. In DNA, the CDR3 is TGTGCCAGCAGACCTACCGGGACAGATAACTATGGCTACACCTTC. This gives the protein CASRPTGTDNYGYTF.

The chain has TRBV5-5 and TRBJ1-5; possible D gene TRBD1, 5 bases. This CDR3 comprises 16 residues. With 1 base removed from V and 7 bases from J, the gap between germline ends came to 18 bases. Germline CDR1 reads SGHKS; CDR2 reads YYEKEE (reference sequence). The CDR3 sequence is CASSLREAGMGQPQHF. CDR3 bases: TGTGCCAGCAGCTTGAGAGAGGCAGGGATGGGACAGCCCCAGCATTTT.

By sample share, this clone is medium-sized. The chain links TRBV19 to TRBJ2-7, with TRBD1 matching over 9 bases. CDR1 is LNHDA, CDR2 SQIVND, per germline (reference sequence). The CDR3 sequence is 13 residues long. The trim removed 6 bases at V and 7 bases at J, leaving 7 bases unmatched. The CDR3 DNA sequence: TGTGCCAGTAGCCCACAGGGGGCGAAAGAGCAGTACTTC. It encodes CASSPQGAKEQYF.

This clone was seen only a few times. The chain employs TRBV5-4 and TRBJ1-1; tentatively, D is TRBD1 (5 bases). The CDR3 extends over 14 amino acids. In germline, CDR1 is SGHNT, CDR2 YYREEE (reference sequence). V was pared by 6 bases and J by 0 bases, with 12 bases between. The CDR3 DNA follows: TGTGCCAGCATTCCGCCAGGGTTGAACACTGAAGCTTTCTTT. Protein product: CASIPPGLNTEAFF.

The chain recombines TRBV15 with TRBJ2-3; 11 nucleotides line up with TRBD2. This CDR3 spans 17 amino acids. Germline CDR1 LNHNV, CDR2 YYDKDF (reference sequence). Trimming at V came to 2 bases and at J to 7 bases, leaving 11 bases not matched to a gene. CDR3 region: CATSRPRSGRAGYTQYF. CDR3 DNA: TGTGCCACCAGCAGACCTCGTAGCGGGAGGGCCGGTTATACGCAGTATTTT.

In this sample, this clone is large. Germline and junction disagree at one end, which may indicate a read error. The chain recombines TRBV28 with TRBJ2-7; D gene uncertain. This CDR3 is 13 amino acids long. Germline V gene data show CDR1 as MDHEN and CDR2 as SYDVKM. The CDR3 spells CASRLSAFYEQYF. The CDR3 nucleotides are TGTGCCAGCAGATTATCGGCTTTTTACGAGCAGTACTTC. Drawing the rest from reference TRBV28 and TRBJ2-7, the complete variable domain is DVKVTQSSRYLVKRTGEKVFLECVQDMDHENMFWYRQDPGLGLRLIYFSYDVKMKEKGDIPEGYSVSREKKERFSLILESASTNQTSMYLCASRLSAFYEQYFGPGTRLTVT.

The J gene is TRBJ1-5, the V gene TRBV11-2; no reliable D call. The CDR3 loop spans 15 amino acids. Trimming took off 1 base at V and 1 base at J, with 8 bases between the two ends. Germline CDR1 SGHAT, CDR2 FQNNGV. For the CDR3, the DNA is TGTGCCAGCAGCTTAGGGACGCTAAGCAATCAGCCCCAGCATTTT. It encodes CASSLGTLSNQPQHF.

The table lists this clone with a few counts. The V and J genes are TRBV15 and TRBJ2-3; D is unresolved. Germline-derived CDR1 and CDR2 are LNHNV and YYDKDF (reference sequence). This CDR3 has 13 residues. The V gene lost 5 bases and the J gene lost 2 bases, with 8 bases spanning the gap. The CDR3 DNA is TGTGCCACCAGCCCCGAGACCACAGATACGCAGTATTTT. This sequence encodes CATSPETTDTQYF.

The genes are TRBV27 and TRBJ2-1; D is undetermined. The CDR3 is made up of 12 amino acids. V gave up 3 bases and J gave up 7 bases, with 7 bases separating them. CDR1 and CDR2 from the germline V gene are MNHEY and SMNVEV (reference sequence). As DNA, the CDR3 is TGTGCCAGCAGTTTGCCGGCAAATGAGCAGTTCTTC. It encodes CASSLPANEQFF.

The rearrangement links TRBV18 to TRBJ2-7; D call uncertain. The V gene lost 3 bases and the J gene lost 0 bases, with 9 bases spanning the gap. Germline lookup yields CDR1 KGHSH and CDR2 LQKENI. The CDR3 extends over 14 amino acids. The CDR3 loop is CASSPALSSYEQYF. CDR3 DNA sequence: TGTGCCAGCTCACCTGCGCTCTCCTCCTACGAGCAGTACTTC.

The chain carries TRBV2 and TRBJ2-1; D remains unclear. V dropped 0 bases and J dropped 0 bases, with 12 bases sitting between them. The CDR3 is 17 residues long. Germline CDR1 is SNHLY and CDR2 is FYNNEI. For the CDR3, the DNA is TGTGCCAGCAGTGAAGCATTAGGATTCCGCTCCTACAATGAGCAGTTCTTC. It codes for CASSEALGFRSYNEQFF.

This chain uses TRBV7-8 with TRBJ2-7; D assignment may be TRBD1 or TRBD2 (5 bases each). Germline V gene data show CDR1 as SGHVS and CDR2 as FQNEAQ. Deletions cut 6 bases from V and 7 bases from J, with 16 bases between. The CDR3 sequence is 13 residues long. The CDR3 DNA sequence: TGTGCCAGCAGTTCCGTGACGGGGCATGAGCAGTACTTC. Translated: CASSSVTGHEQYF. The full variable domain, in which reference TRBV7-8 and TRBJ2-7 provide the parts outside the CDR3, is GAGVSQSPRYKVAKRGQDVALRCDPISGHVSLFWYQQALGQGPEFLTYFQNEAQLDKSGLPSDRFFAERPEGSVSTLKIQRTQQEDSAVYLCASSSVTGHEQYFGPGTRLTVT.

The V and J genes are TRBV5-6 and TRBJ2-3; possible D gene TRBD2, 6 bases. V was cut by 4 bases and J by 3 bases, with 9 bases left in between. Per the germline V gene, CDR1 is SGHDT and CDR2 is YYEEEE. The length of the CDR3 is 13 residues. CDR3 nucleotides: TGTGCCAGCAGCCTGGGGAGGACAGATACGCAGTATTTT. It translates to CASSLGRTDTQYF. Full variable domain (remainder filled in from reference TRBV5-6 and TRBJ2-3): DAGVTQSPTHLIKTRGQQVTLRCSPKSGHDTVSWYQQALGQGPQFIFQYYEEEERQRGNFPDRFSGHQFPNYSSELNVNALLLGDSALYLCASSLGRTDTQYFGPGTRLTVL.

This chain links TRBV10-3 with TRBJ1-1; D call uncertain. Trimming left V 4 bases short and J 7 bases short, with 19 bases between. The CDR3 has 15 amino acids. In germline, CDR1 is ENHRY, CDR2 SYGVKD. CDR3 nucleotides: TGTGCCATCAGTGTTGGATGGAGGGAATTTTGTGAAGCTTTCTTT. It translates to CAISVGWREFCEAFF.

This clone was seen more than once but under ten times. The V call is TRBV7-2, the J call TRBJ1-2, with 10 bases identical to TRBD1. The ends lost 5 bases at V and 4 bases at J; junction bases unmatched: 7. The CDR3 length is 15 residues. Germline values: CDR1 SGHTA, CDR2 FQGNSA. The CDR3 is CASSRRTGGSYGYTF. CDR3 bases: TGTGCCAGCAGCCGAAGGACAGGGGGGAGCTATGGCTACACCTTC.

The V gene is TRBV4-1, the J gene TRBJ2-3; 7 bases fit TRBD1. V was clipped by 2 bases and J by 4 bases; unmatched bases: 9. From germline, CDR1 is MGHRA and CDR2 YSYEKL. CDR3 length: 16 amino acids. The DNA for the CDR3 is TGCGCCAGCAGCCAAAGCCAAGGACAGGAGGCAGATACGCAGTATTTT. It translates to CASSQSQGQEADTQYF.

The chain carries TRBV19 and TRBJ2-7; D remains unclear. This CDR3 region has 12 residues. V lost 0 bases, J lost 3 bases, and 3 bases lay in between. Per the germline V gene, CDR1 is LNHDA and CDR2 is SQIVND (reference sequence). The CDR3, as DNA: TGTGCCAGTAGTATAGATGGCTACGAGCAGTACTTC. Translated: CASSIDGYEQYF.

The chain combines TRBV6-1 with TRBJ1-5, with 11 bases lining up with TRBD1. The CDR3 loop spans 17 amino acids. V was clipped by 4 bases and J by 5 bases; unmatched bases: 10. The germline V gene encodes CDR1 MNHNS and CDR2 SASEGT. This chain's CDR3 is CASSAGTGGSRHQPQHF. CDR3 bases: TGTGCCAGCAGTGCCGGGACAGGGGGATCTCGTCATCAGCCCCAGCATTTT.

This clone was observed a handful of times. The chain employs TRBV28 and TRBJ2-1; 11 nucleotides match TRBD2. J was trimmed by 3 bases and V by 3 bases; bases with no gene match: 1. The CDR3 spans 15 residues. Germline CDR1 is MDHEN and CDR2 is SYDVKM. Here the CDR3 DNA reads TGTGCCAGCAGTTTGGGACTAGCGGTCTACAATGAGCAGTTCTTC. As protein: CASSLGLAVYNEQFF. Variable domain in full (rest from reference TRBV28 and TRBJ2-1): DVKVTQSSRYLVKRTGEKVFLECVQDMDHENMFWYRQDPGLGLRLIYFSYDVKMKEKGDIPEGYSVSREKKERFSLILESASTNQTSMYLCASSLGLAVYNEQFFGPGTRLTVL.

The V and J genes are TRBV11-2 and TRBJ2-7; 13 nucleotides line up with TRBD2. The V gene end was trimmed by 9 bases and the J gene end by 5 bases; junction bases not matched to a gene: 4. This CDR3 is 13 amino acids long. The germline gives CDR1 SGHAT, CDR2 FQNNGV. CDR3 nucleotides: TGTGCCAGTCTTACTAGCGGGAGGGACGAGCAGTACTTC. Its translation is CASLTSGRDEQYF.

CDR3 nucleotide sequence: TGTGCCAGCAGCCCCGGGAGGAGCTCCTACGAGCAGTACGTC. Translated, it gives CASSPGRSSYEQYV. This rearrangement joins TRBV7-9 to TRBJ2-7, with TRBD2 matching 7 bases. The germline gives CDR1 SEHNR, CDR2 FQNEAQ (reference sequence). The CDR3 spans 14 residues. V lost 5 bases, J lost 0 bases, and 4 bases stayed unmatched.